A single T cell receptor (beta chain) is shown here with its context. The CDR3 is 13 residues long. V trimming: 6 bases; J trimming: 4 bases; junction bases outside the gene matches: 4. Germline CDR1 and CDR2: SQVTM and ANQGSEA. For the second PCR, which ran for about 7 to 12 cycles, a sample-barcoded 5' primer and a J-beta primer mix were used. TCRdb ran MiXCR on the 5' RACE reads and lists one entry per CDR3 protein. The table shows fewer than 800,000 distinct CDR3 sequences, with around a quarter occurring only once. The record originates from a study of blood T cells in healthy people across ages. Every donor gave 9.5 to 10 milliliters of peripheral blood. This sample was also put to use in a study of T cells of mothers and their children.

Sequenced material: blood. This rearrangement joins TRBV29-1 to TRBJ2-1, with 9 positions matching TRBD2. The receptor was derived from a boy younger than 18 in good health. The CDR3 DNA sequence: TGCAGCGTGATCCTAGCGGGGTACAATGAGCAGTTCTTC. Its protein product is CSVILAGYNEQFF.